The next 32 T cell receptor beta chains were all read from a single sample in a study of blood T cell repertoires in COVID-19. Assay: immunoSEQ multiplex PCR; the TCRdb copy retains only in-frame clones and omits some. The sample yields over 100,000 clones, about 87% seen once. Sequenced: peripheral blood. The receptor set was obtained from a man aged 45 to 65 with active COVID-19.

This clone was seen once. The rearrangement joins TRBV19 to TRBJ2-4, with 9 bases matching TRBD1. The germline CDR1 and CDR2 sequences are LNHDA and SQIVND (reference sequence). The CDR3 covers 15 residues. The V gene end was trimmed by 3 bases and the J gene end by 6 bases; junction bases not matched to a gene: 6. The CDR3 DNA reads TGTGCCAGTAGTATCCAACAGGGGGCTGGAAACATTCAGTACTTC. This gives the protein CASSIQQGAGNIQYF.

This clone is a singleton in its sample. The V gene is TRBV2, the J gene TRBJ2-1, with 9 bases matching TRBD2. Germline CDR1 reads SNHLY; CDR2 reads FYNNEI. There are 16 residues in the CDR3. The junction had 10 bases not matched to a gene; V was cut back by 6 bases and J by 4 bases. CDR3 protein: CASRHRAGGGYNEQFF. The CDR3 DNA follows: TGTGCCAGCAGGCACAGAGCGGGGGGCGGGTACAATGAGCAGTTCTTC.

This chain joins TRBV7-2 and TRBJ2-1; 11 bases align to TRBD2. V shed 0 bases, J shed 9 bases, and the junction held 7 bases outside the gene matches. The germline V gene has CDR1 SGHTA and CDR2 FQGNSA. The CDR3 extends over 16 amino acids. CDR3 DNA sequence: TGTGCCAGCAGCTTAGCTTCCCTTACTAGCGGGGGTGAGCAGTTCTTC. Protein sequence: CASSLASLTSGGEQFF.

The rearrangement links TRBV6-1 to TRBJ1-5; D ambiguous. The CDR3 has 16 residues. V was pared by 1 base and J by 2 bases, with 12 bases between. Germline CDR1 MNHNS, CDR2 SASEGT. The CDR3 DNA is TGTGCCAGCAGTGAAGGCGGGAGCCTAGGCAATCAGCCCCAGCATTTT. Its protein is CASSEGGSLGNQPQHF.

V gene TRBV7-8 combines with J gene TRBJ2-7; TRBD2 aligns across 9 bases. The V and J ends lost 4 bases and 1 base, in that order; junction bases with no gene match: 8. CDR1 and CDR2 (germline): SGHVS, FQNEAQ. The CDR3 extends over 16 amino acids. Here the CDR3 reads CASSSSLAGLSYEQYF. Here the CDR3 DNA reads TGTGCCAGCAGCTCGTCCCTAGCGGGGTTATCCTACGAGCAGTACTTC.

This clone has a single count. The genes are TRBV19 and TRBJ2-7; 7 bases fit TRBD2. Germline lookup yields CDR1 LNHDA and CDR2 SQIVND (reference sequence). The ends lost 3 bases at V and 6 bases at J; junction bases unmatched: 5. This CDR3 is 13 amino acids long. The CDR3 loop is CASSIGLGSEQYF. CDR3 nucleotide sequence: TGTGCCAGTAGTATCGGACTAGGTAGCGAGCAGTACTTC.

This clone was found once. The chain joins TRBV30 to TRBJ1-2; 7 nucleotides agree with TRBD1. The CDR3 has 15 amino acids. J lost 1 base, V lost 1 base, and 6 bases had no gene match. Germline CDR1 reads GTSNPN; CDR2 reads SVGIG (reference sequence). CDR3 DNA: TGTGCCTGGAGTGCCGGGACAGATAATAACTATGGCTACACCTTC. Its protein is CAWSAGTDNNYGYTF.

This clone was counted a single time. The chain links TRBV2 to TRBJ2-5; D is perhaps TRBD2 (6 bases). Germline V gives CDR1 SNHLY, CDR2 FYNNEI. This CDR3 has 16 amino acids. Trimming stripped 6 bases from V and 4 bases from J, with 21 bases between. CDR3 DNA sequence: TGTGCCAGCAGGGGCGGACTGGAGGGAAGTTTAGAGACCCAGTACTTC. Translated: CASRGGLEGSLETQYF.

The chain is built from TRBV3-1 (or the pseudogene TRBV3-2) and TRBJ2-2; possibly TRBD2 for D (5 bases). The CDR3 consists of 17 residues. Trimming took 3 bases from V and 2 from J, leaving 16 bases between them. Per germline, CDR1 LGHDT and CDR2 YNNKEL (reference sequence). This CDR3 reads CASSQPRLAPNTGELFF. In DNA form, the CDR3 reads TGTGCCAGCAGCCAGCCCCGGCTAGCTCCTAACACCGGGGAGCTGTTTTTT.

The V and J genes are TRBV7-9 and TRBJ2-7; no definite D call. Germline V gene data show CDR1 as SEHNR and CDR2 as FQNEAQ (reference sequence). This CDR3 has 11 residues. Trimming took off 3 bases at V and 3 bases at J, with 3 bases between the two ends. The chain's CDR3 is CASSLSYEQYF. For the CDR3, the DNA is TGTGCCAGCAGCTTGAGCTACGAGCAGTACTTC.

The chain links TRBV5-6 to TRBJ2-7; a weak D match, TRBD2 (6 bases). CDR3 length: 15 amino acids. CDR1 is SGHDT and CDR2 is YYEEEE in the germline V gene. With 3 bases removed from V and 1 base from J, the gap between germline ends came to 14 bases. The CDR3 loop reads CASSSRGTWSYEQYF. CDR3 in DNA: TGTGCCAGCAGCTCCCGGGGGACTTGGTCCTACGAGCAGTACTTC.

The chain is built from TRBV5-6 and TRBJ1-4, with 8 nucleotides matching TRBD1. V lost 0 bases, J lost 2 bases, and 6 bases stayed unmatched. Germline CDR1 is SGHDT and CDR2 is YYEEEE. The CDR3 is 17 amino acids. The CDR3 here is CASSLESGGTTNEKLFF. In DNA form, the CDR3 reads TGTGCCAGCAGCTTGGAGTCAGGGGGCACGACTAATGAAAAACTGTTTTTT.

J is TRBJ2-3 and V is TRBV30, with a tentative D call TRBD2 (7 bases). The CDR3 length is 19 residues. Trimming removed 1 base at V and 6 bases at J, with 29 bases between. Germline V gene data show CDR1 as GTSNPN and CDR2 as SVGIG (reference sequence). The CDR3 here is CAWSDPGGRGPLEADTQYF. CDR3 sequence (DNA): TGTGCCTGGAGTGACCCTGGGGGGCGGGGGCCCCTTGAGGCGGATACGCAGTATTTT.

The chain links TRBV7-9 to TRBJ2-7; TRBD1 might be the D (5 bases). Germline values: CDR1 SEHNR, CDR2 FQNEAQ (reference sequence). Trimming stripped 1 base from V and 4 bases from J, with 17 bases between. The CDR3 extends over 16 amino acids. CDR3 sequence: CASSLDTGFLQYEQYF. The CDR3, as DNA: TGTGCCAGCAGCTTAGATACAGGCTTCCTACAGTACGAGCAGTACTTC.

This clone was seen a handful of times. The chain employs TRBV19 and TRBJ1-1; 7 bases are shared with TRBD1. Trimming cost V 6 bases and J 3 bases; bases outside gene matches: 1. Germline-derived CDR1 and CDR2 are LNHDA and SQIVND (reference sequence). This CDR3 is 12 amino acids long. The CDR3 is CASRDRDTEAFF. The CDR3 nucleotides are TGTGCCAGTAGAGACAGGGACACTGAAGCTTTCTTT.

The chain employs TRBV9 and TRBJ2-1; 10 nucleotides agree with TRBD1. Germline V gives CDR1 SGDLS, CDR2 YYNGEE. This CDR3 comprises 16 residues. The ends lost 1 base at V and 5 bases at J; junction bases unmatched: 6. The CDR3 DNA reads TGTGCCAGCAGCGTACTCGGGACAGGGGTGGACAATGAGCAGTTCTTC. Residues: CASSVLGTGVDNEQFF.

CDR3 in amino acids: CASRSYRVGYGYTF. CDR3 in DNA: TGTGCCAGCAGAAGTTACAGGGTAGGGTATGGCTACACCTTC. The chain links TRBV28 to TRBJ1-2; a weak D match, TRBD1 (6 bases). This CDR3 contains 14 residues. V lost 6 bases and J 5 bases, leaving 16 bases between the germline ends. The germline gives CDR1 MDHEN, CDR2 SYDVKM.

The V call is TRBV7-8, the J call TRBJ2-3, with a possible D match to TRBD1 (6 bases). Trimming shortened V by 3 bases and J by 10 bases, and 14 bases separated the two germline ends. This CDR3 has 13 residues. Germline CDR1 is SGHVS and CDR2 is FQNEAQ. CDR3 coding DNA: TGTGCCAGCAGCTTTATAATCCCAGGGGCGCAGTATTTT. Translated, it gives CASSFIIPGAQYF.

This rearrangement joins TRBV12-5 to TRBJ1-3; D not resolved. The CDR3 runs to 13 residues. V was pared by 4 bases and J by 4 bases, with 8 bases between. From germline, CDR1 is LGHNT and CDR2 FRNRAP. The CDR3 region has the DNA TGTGCTAGTGGTTCCTTACAGGGAAACACCATATATTTT. Its protein product is CASGSLQGNTIYF.

The chain recombines TRBV3-1 (or the pseudogene TRBV3-2) with TRBJ2-5; weak D call: TRBD1 (6 bases). V was trimmed by 1 base and J by 2 bases, leaving 11 bases between them. This CDR3 region has 15 residues. CDR1 and CDR2 from the germline V gene are LGHDT and YNNKEL (reference sequence). The CDR3 DNA is TGTGCCAGCAGCCAAGGGGGGCAGAGACAAGAGACCCAGTACTTC. Amino acid sequence: CASSQGGQRQETQYF.

The chain carries TRBV18 and TRBJ1-2, with 7 bases identical to TRBD1. This CDR3 spans 13 amino acids. Unmatched junction bases numbered 4, after V lost 5 bases and J lost 4 bases. Germline CDR1 reads KGHSH; CDR2 reads LQKENI. CDR3 region: CASSSGQAYGYTF. DNA of the CDR3: TGTGCCAGCTCATCCGGACAGGCCTATGGCTACACCTTC.

The genes are TRBV5-4 and TRBJ2-2, with a tentative D call TRBD1 (6 bases). The CDR3 is made up of 18 amino acids. V was cut by 3 bases and J by 2 bases, with 20 bases left in between. Germline V gives CDR1 SGHNT, CDR2 YYREEE (reference sequence). The CDR3 bases are TGTGCCAGCAGCTCTACTAGACAGGCGTTCTACAACACCGGGGAGCTGTTTTTT. It yields the protein CASSSTRQAFYNTGELFF.

CDR3 bases: TGTGCCTGGAGTCGGACGGGACAGGGGGCATTAATCTATGGCTACACCTTC. Translation: CAWSRTGQGALIYGYTF. This chain joins TRBV30 and TRBJ1-2, with TRBD1 matching over 12 bases. Germline V gene sequence: CDR1 GTSNPN, CDR2 SVGIG (reference sequence). The J segment lost 4 bases and the V segment lost 2 bases, leaving 11 bases of the junction unmatched. The CDR3 runs to 17 residues.

The chain has TRBV15 and TRBJ2-5, with a possible D match to TRBD2 (7 bases). The V and J ends lost 0 bases and 5 bases respectively, with 22 bases between them. The CDR3 runs to 18 residues. Germline V gene data show CDR1 as LNHNV and CDR2 as YYDKDF (reference sequence). CDR3 nucleotide sequence: TGTGCCACCAGCAGAGAGGGCGGGGAGGGGGGCAGTTGGGAGACCCAGTACTTC. It is translated as CATSREGGEGGSWETQYF.

The CDR3 loop reads CASSLKLGQHSNQPQHF. The CDR3 DNA follows: TGTGCCAGCAGCCTGAAACTGGGGCAGCATAGCAATCAGCCCCAGCATTTT. This chain links TRBV25-1 with TRBJ1-5; maybe TRBD1 (5 bases). Deletions cut 6 bases from V and 0 bases from J, with 18 bases between. CDR3 length: 17 amino acids. Germline lookup yields CDR1 MGHDK and CDR2 SYGVNS.

The V call is TRBV9, the J call TRBJ1-2, with 9 positions matching TRBD1. Germline assignment: CDR1 SGDLS and CDR2 YYNGEE. The length of the CDR3 is 14 residues. V was pared by 6 bases and J by 1 base, with 4 bases of the junction left unmatched. CDR3 in DNA: TGTGCCAGCAACCCGACAGGGGGTAACTATGGCTACACCTTC. It is translated as CASNPTGGNYGYTF.

The CDR3 region has the DNA TGTGCCAGCCGGGGTCAGGGACTCTACGAGCAGTACTTC. This translates into CASRGQGLYEQYF. This chain links TRBV13 with TRBJ2-7, with D perhaps TRBD2 (6 bases). This CDR3 contains 13 residues. With 8 bases removed from V and 3 bases from J, the gap between germline ends came to 14 bases. Germline CDR1 and CDR2: PRHDT and FYEKMQ (reference sequence).

This clone was seen a handful of times. The chain couples TRBV7-9 to TRBJ2-2; no reliable D call. CDR1 SEHNR and CDR2 FQNEAQ come from the germline V gene (reference sequence). This CDR3 is built from 14 residues. With 5 bases removed from V and 5 bases from J, the gap between germline ends came to 12 bases. The CDR3 bases are TGTGCCAGCAGCCTATTGGCGGAAACCGGGGAGCTGTTTTTT. This encodes CASSLLAETGELFF.

The V and J genes are TRBV6-5 and TRBJ2-2, with 9 bases lining up with TRBD2. The CDR3 contains 15 residues. CDR1 is MNHEY and CDR2 is SVGAGI in the germline V gene. V dropped 7 bases and J dropped 6; count of bases not matched to a gene: 9. In DNA, the CDR3 is TGTGCCAGCACCCCTTCGACTAGCGGCGCCGGGGAGCTGTTTTTT. Protein sequence: CASTPSTSGAGELFF.

This clone appeared a few times. V and J are TRBV5-4 and TRBJ1-2; TRBD1 matches at 10 bases. J was trimmed by 3 bases and V by 4 bases; bases with no gene match: 6. The CDR3 length is 15 residues. Germline V gives CDR1 SGHNT, CDR2 YYREEE (reference sequence). The CDR3 reads CASSPGQGVHYGYTF. The CDR3 DNA reads as TGTGCCAGCAGCCCAGGACAGGGGGTACACTATGGCTACACCTTC.

This clone has a single count. The chain links TRBV19 to TRBJ2-6; possible D gene TRBD1, 6 bases. Trimming stripped 6 bases from V and 3 bases from J, with 12 bases between. The CDR3 sequence is 15 residues long. Germline CDR1 and CDR2: LNHDA and SQIVND (reference sequence). The CDR3 is CASRRQVYGANVLTF. CDR3 DNA: TGTGCCAGTAGGAGACAGGTCTATGGGGCCAACGTCCTGACTTTC.

The rearrangement joins TRBV10-3 to TRBJ2-2, with D tentatively TRBD2 (5 bases). V was trimmed by 4 bases and J by 6 bases, leaving 6 bases between them. The CDR3 spans 12 residues. The V gene's germline CDR1 is ENHRY and CDR2 SYGVKD. CDR3 in DNA: TGTGCCATCAGTGCGGAGGCCGGGGAGCTGTTTTTT. The encoded protein is CAISAEAGELFF.